The 30 T cell receptor beta chains below come from one sample, sequenced in a study of cytomegalovirus exposure and HLA in healthy donors. PCR employed 60 Vbeta and 13 Jbeta primers. Here immunoSEQ multiplex PCR was the method, and the copy in TCRdb shows in-frame clones only, minus some. Of about 160,000 clones listed, approximately 70% were seen once; the top ten hold about 4.5%. The sample comprised PBMCs. Receptor source: a man between 18 and 29 years old in good health and CMV-seropositive.

The V call is TRBV5-1, the J call TRBJ2-2; 12 bases fit TRBD2. From germline, CDR1 is SGHRS and CDR2 YFSETQ. The CDR3 loop spans 15 amino acids. The trim removed 3 bases at V and 5 bases at J, leaving 2 bases unmatched. The CDR3 DNA follows: TGCGCCAGCAGCTCGGGGACTAGCGGGACCGGGGAGCTGTTTTTT. Its protein is CASSSGTSGTGELFF.

A few counts support this clone. V usage is TRBV28 and J usage is TRBJ2-3, with TRBD1 matching over 8 bases. The CDR3 contains 16 residues. The V gene end was trimmed by 3 bases and the J gene end by 0 bases; junction bases not matched to a gene: 5. Germline values: CDR1 MDHEN, CDR2 SYDVKM. The CDR3 spells CASSFDHRGSTDTQYF. The CDR3 DNA reads TGTGCCAGCAGTTTTGACCACAGGGGGAGCACAGATACGCAGTATTTT.

About this clone itself: This sample includes further DNA sequences coding for the same CDR3. The gene calls are TRBV5-8 and TRBJ2-7, with D possibly matching TRBD1 (6 bases). CDR1 is SGHTS, CDR2 YDEGEE, per germline. CDR3 size: 14 residues. V was cut by 0 bases and J by 3 bases, with 10 bases left in between. The CDR3 spells CASSLGQGLYEQYV. DNA for the CDR3: TGTGCCAGCAGCTTGGGTCAGGGGCTCTACGAGCAGTACGTC.

The rearrangement uses TRBV30 and TRBJ2-2, with D maybe TRBD2 (6 bases). The CDR3 length is 13 residues. With 5 bases removed from V and 1 base from J, the gap between germline ends came to 8 bases. The germline V gene has CDR1 GTSNPN and CDR2 SVGIG (reference sequence). The CDR3 coding sequence is TGTGCCTGGCTGCGGGGGAACACCGGGGAGCTGTTTTTT. As protein: CAWLRGNTGELFF. Using reference TRBV30 and TRBJ2-2 for the parts outside the CDR3, the full variable domain is SQTIHQWPATLVQPVGSPLSLECTVEGTSNPNLYWYRQAAGRGLQLLFYSVGIGQISSEVPQNLSASRPQDRQFILSSKKLLLSDSGFYLCAWLRGNTGELFFGEGSRLTVL.

The sample holds a few counts of this clone. This chain connects TRBV9 to TRBJ2-5, with a weak D call TRBD2 (5 bases). V shed 3 bases and J shed 5 bases, with 14 bases lying between them. CDR1 and CDR2 from the germline V gene are SGDLS and YYNGEE. The CDR3 is 14 residues long. This CDR3 reads CASSDDYLGETQYF. CDR3 bases: TGTGCCAGCAGCGACGACTACCTAGGCGAGACCCAGTACTTC.

This clone was picked up a small number of times. This chain joins TRBV23-1 and TRBJ2-3; D possibly corresponds to TRBD2 (6 bases). TRBV23-1 is annotated as an ORF whose role is uncertain. V lost 0 bases and J 1 base, leaving 17 bases between the germline ends. The CDR3 runs to 18 residues. The CDR3 spells CASSQSGGEGLGTDTQYF. The DNA of the CDR3 is TGCGCCAGCAGTCAATCGGGGGGTGAGGGCCTAGGCACAGATACGCAGTATTTT.

The chain combines TRBV19 with TRBJ1-1, with D perhaps TRBD1 (5 bases). Trimming cost V 5 bases and J 1 base, with 11 bases left between them. Germline lookup yields CDR1 LNHDA and CDR2 SQIVND (reference sequence). The CDR3 spans 14 residues. CDR3 sequence (DNA): TGTGCCAGTAGTTTCGGACACACGAACACTGAAGCTTTCTTT. Translated: CASSFGHTNTEAFF.

The V and J genes are TRBV5-1 and TRBJ2-3, with 10 bases lining up with TRBD2. Germline V gene data show CDR1 as SGHRS and CDR2 as YFSETQ. The CDR3 covers 15 residues. The ends lost 7 bases at V and 8 bases at J; junction bases unmatched: 13. Here the CDR3 DNA reads TGCGCCAGCTTGCCCGGGACTAGCGACGAGGGTACGCAGTATTTT. Its translation: CASLPGTSDEGTQYF. The full variable domain, with the rest looked up from reference TRBV5-1 and TRBJ2-3, is KAGVTQTPRYLIKTRGQQVTLSCSPISGHRSVSWYQQTPGQGLQFLFEYFSETQRNKGNFPGRFSGRQFSNSRSEMNVSTLELGDSALYLCASLPGTSDEGTQYFGPGTRLTVL.

The chain carries TRBV6-1 and TRBJ2-7; D not certain. Trimming removed 3 bases from V and 3 bases from J, with 15 bases in between. The length of the CDR3 is 15 residues. Germline-derived CDR1 and CDR2 are MNHNS and SASEGT. The CDR3 spells CASSDSVTENYEQYV. CDR3 nucleotides: TGTGCCAGCAGTGATTCGGTCACGGAAAACTACGAGCAGTACGTC.

The chain employs TRBV30 and TRBJ2-3; 11 bases fit TRBD2. CDR1 and CDR2 (germline): GTSNPN, SVGIG (reference sequence). V was clipped by 7 bases and J by 7 bases; unmatched bases: 7. This CDR3 spans 13 amino acids. The CDR3 coding sequence is TGTGCCTTGACCGGGACTAGCGGCTATACGCAGTATTTT. Protein sequence: CALTGTSGYTQYF.

This chain connects TRBV2 to TRBJ1-2; 7 bases are shared with TRBD1. Unmatched junction bases numbered 7, after V lost 7 bases and J lost 2 bases. CDR1 and CDR2 from the germline V gene are SNHLY and FYNNEI. The CDR3 sequence is 14 residues long. This chain's CDR3 is CASIDRDQNYGYTF. DNA for the CDR3: TGTGCCAGCATCGACAGGGACCAAAACTATGGCTACACCTTC.

The V and J genes are TRBV4-1 and TRBJ1-3; TRBD1 is a possible D gene (5 bases). Trimming took 1 base from V and 0 from J, leaving 16 bases between them. This CDR3 is 18 amino acids long. The V gene's germline CDR1 is MGHRA and CDR2 YSYEKL. CDR3 DNA: TGCGCCAGCAGCCAAGTTCCGGGACTCCGAGGCTCTGGAAACACCATATATTTT. Protein product: CASSQVPGLRGSGNTIYF.

The chain uses TRBV9 and TRBJ1-2; D remains unclear. From germline, CDR1 is SGDLS and CDR2 YYNGEE. V lost 1 base and J lost 2, with 12 bases in between. The CDR3 is made up of 15 amino acids. Written as DNA, the CDR3 is TGTGCCAGCAGCGTAAGTTATCGGAGCAACTATGGCTACACCTTC. It is translated as CASSVSYRSNYGYTF.

The rearrangement links TRBV11-2 to TRBJ2-1; 14 positions match TRBD2. CDR1 SGHAT and CDR2 FQNNGV come from the germline V gene. V lost 5 bases, J lost 10 bases, and 7 bases stayed unmatched. The CDR3 spans 15 residues. CDR3 sequence (DNA): TGTGCCAGCAGCAAAGGGACTAGCGGGAGCAGCGAGCAGTTCTTC. It is translated as CASSKGTSGSSEQFF.

The V gene is TRBV27, the J gene TRBJ2-3; D gene uncertain. The CDR3 is made up of 14 amino acids. Germline loops: CDR1 MNHEY, CDR2 SMNVEV (reference sequence). The ends were cut back, 2 bases at V and 0 bases at J, with 6 bases in the middle. The CDR3 region has the DNA TGTGCCAGCAGTTTAGCGGAAAGCACAGATACGCAGTATTTT. Amino acids: CASSLAESTDTQYF.

The rearrangement links TRBV2 to TRBJ2-2; unclear D gene. V lost 1 base to trimming and J lost 2 bases, with 5 bases between them. The V gene's germline CDR1 is SNHLY and CDR2 FYNNEI. The CDR3 runs to 14 residues. CDR3 in DNA: TGTGCCAGCAGTGAAGGCAGAAACACCGGGGAGCTGTTTTTT. This encodes CASSEGRNTGELFF. Combining the CDR3 with reference TRBV2 and TRBJ2-2 gives the whole variable domain EPEVTQTPSHQVTQMGQEVILRCVPISNHLYFYWYRQILGQKVEFLVSFYNNEISEKSEIFDDQFSVERPDGSNFTLKIRSTKLEDSAMYFCASSEGRNTGELFFGEGSRLTVL.

Only a few counts were recorded for this clone. J is TRBJ2-3 and V is TRBV7-6; 12 nucleotides agree with TRBD2. V shed 5 bases, J shed 6 bases, and the junction held 6 bases outside the gene matches. The CDR3 consists of 15 residues. CDR1 is SGHVS, CDR2 FNYEAQ, per germline. The CDR3 DNA is TGTGCCAGCAGCCCTAGCGGGGGGGAGCGGGATACGCAGTATTTT. Translating it yields CASSPSGGERDTQYF.

V and J are TRBV5-1 and TRBJ1-1; 8 nucleotides align to TRBD1. The germline CDR1 and CDR2 sequences are SGHRS and YFSETQ. CDR3 length equals 13 residues. The CDR3 DNA reads TGCTACCAGTCCCGGGACAGGTACACTGAAGCTTTCTTT. Translated, it gives CYQSRDRYTEAFF.

This clone was seen a handful of times. The rearrangement joins TRBV5-1 to TRBJ2-1, with 10 nucleotides matching TRBD2. The trim removed 0 bases at V and 2 bases at J, leaving 8 bases unmatched. Germline V gene lookup returns CDR1 SGHRS and CDR2 YFSETQ. The CDR3 extends over 18 amino acids. CDR3: CASSLEAGGFLTYNEQFF. The CDR3 nucleotides are TGCGCCAGCAGCTTGGAAGCGGGAGGGTTCCTTACCTACAATGAGCAGTTCTTC.

This chain links TRBV6-6 with TRBJ1-1; tentative D call: TRBD1 (5 bases). V lost 7 bases, J lost 1 base, and 16 bases lay in between. This CDR3 region has 15 residues. Germline CDR1 MNHNY, CDR2 SVGAGI (reference sequence). CDR3 amino acids: CASITSSGGNTEAFF. CDR3 nucleotide sequence: TGTGCCAGCATCACTAGTTCGGGGGGGAACACTGAAGCTTTCTTT.

This chain connects TRBV5-6 to TRBJ2-1; D is possibly TRBD2 (5 bases). The CDR3 is 13 amino acids. Germline V gives CDR1 SGHDT, CDR2 YYEEEE. V lost 3 bases and J lost 5, with 9 bases in between. CDR3 coding DNA: TGTGCCAGCAGCTCGGACTGGAACAATGAGCAGTTCTTC. Translation: CASSSDWNNEQFF.

The chain employs TRBV19 and TRBJ1-4; TRBD1 is a possible D gene (5 bases). V dropped 8 bases and J dropped 8 bases, with 9 bases sitting between them. Germline V gene lookup returns CDR1 LNHDA and CDR2 SQIVND (reference sequence). The CDR3 is 11 residues long. The CDR3 region has the DNA TGTGCCAGTGGTGGGGGGGAAAAACTGTTTTTT. It is translated as CASGGGEKLFF.

This clone was counted between two and nine times. V usage is TRBV6-5 and J usage is TRBJ2-2; possibly TRBD2 for D (7 bases). The CDR3 runs to 15 residues. The germline V gene encodes CDR1 MNHEY and CDR2 SVGAGI. Trimming took off 1 base at V and 11 bases at J, with 17 bases between the two ends. CDR3 in DNA: TGTGCCAGCAGTTACTACACCTACGGGGGGCGAGAGCTGTTTTTT. Protein product: CASSYYTYGGRELFF.

V is TRBV28 and J is TRBJ1-2; 7 bases align to TRBD1. The CDR3 spans 15 residues. In germline, CDR1 is MDHEN, CDR2 SYDVKM. V gave up 6 bases and J gave up 4 bases; unmatched junction bases: 11. The CDR3 region is CASSLRQGGPYGYTF. The CDR3, as DNA: TGTGCCAGCAGCTTGAGGCAGGGGGGACCCTATGGCTACACCTTC.

The genes are TRBV6-5 and TRBJ2-1; 7 bases are a match to TRBD2. Per germline, CDR1 MNHEY and CDR2 SVGAGI. This CDR3 contains 13 residues. V was clipped by 7 bases and J by 6 bases; unmatched bases: 6. CDR3 protein: CASNYERGNEQFF. CDR3 nucleotides: TGTGCCAGCAACTACGAGCGGGGCAATGAGCAGTTCTTC.

J is TRBJ2-3 and V is TRBV30, with a possible D match to TRBD1 (6 bases). Looked up from germline, CDR1 is GTSNPN and CDR2 is SVGIG (reference sequence). CDR3 length: 15 residues. Trimming removed 2 bases from V and 0 bases from J, with 12 bases in between. The chain's CDR3 is CAWSKLGHSTDTQYF. The CDR3 DNA sequence: TGTGCCTGGAGTAAACTGGGACATAGCACAGATACGCAGTATTTT.

This clone came up a few times. The sample carries other DNA sequences with the same CDR3. The CDR3 DNA reads as TGTGCCTGGAGTCAGCTAATTCCGCTAACGCCGACCCTGACTAGCGGGAGCACAGATACGCAGTATTTT. This gives the protein CAWSQLIPLTPTLTSGSTDTQYF. J is TRBJ2-3 and V is TRBV30; 10 bases line up with TRBD2. The CDR3 runs to 23 residues. The germline gives CDR1 GTSNPN, CDR2 SVGIG (reference sequence). Trimming removed 2 bases from V and 0 bases from J; junction bases left unmatched: 26.

The chain links TRBV6-1 to TRBJ2-7; TRBD1 matches at 10 bases. This CDR3 is built from 13 residues. The trim removed 7 bases at V and 5 bases at J, leaving 5 bases unmatched. CDR1 is MNHNS and CDR2 is SASEGT in the germline V gene. The CDR3, as DNA: TGTGCCAGCATTGGGGGGACAGGGGACGAGCAGTACGTC. It is translated as CASIGGTGDEQYV.

The J gene is TRBJ1-4, the V gene TRBV7-2; TRBD1 matches 9 bases. V gave up 4 bases and J gave up 7 bases; unmatched junction bases: 4. The CDR3 spans 14 residues. In germline, CDR1 is SGHTA, CDR2 FQGNSA. This chain's CDR3 is CASSSGTGSEKLFF. In nucleotides, the CDR3 is TGTGCCAGCAGCTCCGGGACAGGGAGTGAAAAACTGTTTTTT.

The chain has TRBV15 and TRBJ1-1; the D gene is possibly TRBD1 (6 bases). Germline V gene lookup returns CDR1 LNHNV and CDR2 YYDKDF (reference sequence). This CDR3 is 13 amino acids long. Trimming cost V 4 bases and J 6 bases, with 12 bases left between them. The DNA of the CDR3 is TGTGCCACCAGCACTTACAGGGTGGCTGAAGCTTTCTTT. Translation: CATSTYRVAEAFF.